This TCR beta chain was identified during a study of T cell responses to AZD1222 COVID-19 vaccine. Concerning this clone: Its antigen remains unidentified.

Some clones are missing from TCRdb's copy, which holds only in-frame ones; the method was immunoSEQ multiplex PCR. The data hold some 120,000 clones, with about 90% observed a single time. The CDR3 spans 17 residues. The germline gives CDR1 SGHKS, CDR2 YYEKEE (reference sequence). V lost 4 bases, J lost 2 bases, and 12 bases stayed unmatched. Regarding the study as a whole: Repertoires were obtained solely post-peak T cell response.

The sequences come from peripheral blood, collected on day 0 of AZD1222 vaccination. V gene TRBV5-5 combines with J gene TRBJ2-5, with 9 bases matching TRBD2. The receptor comes from an adult in good health. The CDR3 is CASSPGTSNNLQETQYF. CDR3 DNA sequence: TGTGCCAGCAGCCCAGGGACTAGCAATAACCTACAAGAGACCCAGTACTTC.